The 26 T cell receptor beta chains below were found in one sample sequenced in a study of OX40 agonist ivuxolimab in advanced cancers. Sequenced by immunoSEQ multiplex PCR; TCRdb stores in-frame clones only, minus some. The repertoire holds fewer than 65,000 clones, with 70% to 90% as singletons. The sample was CD4+ or CD8+ T cells sorted from blood, taken in a trial of the OX40 agonist ivuxolimab. All receptors come from an adult with an advanced solid tumor such as melanoma, head and neck, liver or kidney cancer.

This clone has just a few counts. The chain links TRBV19 to TRBJ1-6, with D unclear. Germline lookup yields CDR1 LNHDA and CDR2 SQIVND (reference sequence). The CDR3 extends over 13 amino acids. The V and J ends lost 6 bases and 7 bases respectively, with 10 bases between them. The CDR3 sequence: CASRHFWNSPLHF. The CDR3 nucleotides are TGTGCCAGTAGACACTTTTGGAATTCACCCCTCCACTTT.

This chain connects TRBV9 to TRBJ1-4; 8 nucleotides match TRBD1. The CDR3 loop spans 18 amino acids. CDR1 and CDR2 (germline): SGDLS, YYNGEE. The ends lost 0 bases at V and 7 bases at J; junction bases unmatched: 14. CDR3 region: CASSVGNPRDRTTEKLFF. The CDR3 DNA reads as TGTGCCAGCAGCGTAGGGAACCCTCGGGACAGGACAACTGAAAAACTGTTTTTT.

The V gene is TRBV5-4, the J gene TRBJ1-2; D is perhaps TRBD1 (5 bases). V dropped 3 bases and J dropped 2 bases, with 14 bases sitting between them. The V gene's germline CDR1 is SGHNT and CDR2 YYREEE (reference sequence). The CDR3 is made up of 15 amino acids. The CDR3 DNA sequence: TGTGCCAGCAGCTCCGGGACGGTTTCAAACTATGGCTACACCTTC. It codes for CASSSGTVSNYGYTF.

V usage is TRBV11-2 and J usage is TRBJ1-3; 8 nucleotides agree with TRBD1. The CDR3 totals 16 residues. Losses at the gene ends were 5 bases for V and 0 bases for J; bases not matched to a gene: 6. The germline V gene has CDR1 SGHAT and CDR2 FQNNGV. As DNA, the CDR3 is TGTGCCAGCAGCGACAGGGGCTGGGCCTCTGGAAACACCATATATTTT. Translation: CASSDRGWASGNTIYF.

Comments on this clone: One end of the junction fails to match germline, which may point to a read error. V is TRBV7-7 and J is TRBJ2-7; TRBD1 agrees at 8 bases. Per germline, CDR1 SSHAT and CDR2 FNYEAQ (reference sequence). CDR3 length: 15 amino acids. The CDR3 spells CASSLDRVPPYEQYF. The CDR3 region has the DNA TGTGCTAGCAGCCTGGACAGGGTCCCACCCTACGAGCAGTACTTC.

The J gene is TRBJ1-4, the V gene TRBV25-1; no clear D. CDR3 length: 14 amino acids. Trimming took 6 bases from V and 0 from J, leaving 8 bases between them. The germline V gene has CDR1 MGHDK and CDR2 SYGVNS. The CDR3 bases are TGTGCCAGCAGCCCCGGGACAACTAATGAAAAACTGTTTTTT. The encoded protein is CASSPGTTNEKLFF.

The chain combines TRBV7-2 with TRBJ2-5; D is perhaps TRBD1 or TRBD2 (5 bases each). Germline V gene sequence: CDR1 SGHTA, CDR2 FQGNSA. This CDR3 has 15 amino acids. The V gene lost 4 bases and the J gene lost 2 bases, with 14 bases spanning the gap. The CDR3 region is CASSSAGTQQETQYF. As DNA, the CDR3 is TGTGCCAGCAGCTCCGCCGGGACCCAACAAGAGACCCAGTACTTC.

Only one count was recorded for this clone. The rearrangement joins TRBV4-1 to TRBJ2-1; 9 bases line up with TRBD2. CDR3 length: 16 amino acids. Germline-derived CDR1 and CDR2 are MGHRA and YSYEKL. J gave up 2 bases and V 0 bases, and 2 bases lay outside the gene matches. The CDR3 bases are TGCGCCAGCAGCCAAGAGCGGGGGGGGGCCTACAATGAGCAGTTCTTC. It codes for CASSQERGGAYNEQFF.

V usage is TRBV6-1 and J usage is TRBJ1-5; the D is unclear. CDR3 length: 12 amino acids. Trimming shortened V by 1 base and J by 11 bases, and 9 bases separated the two germline ends. Germline loops: CDR1 MNHNS, CDR2 SASEGT. This CDR3 reads CASSEGMMAQHF. CDR3 DNA sequence: TGTGCCAGCAGTGAAGGTATGATGGCCCAGCATTTT.

CDR3 coding DNA: TGTGCCAGCAGCAGGGGGGGTCAGCCCCAGCATTTT. Translated: CASSRGGQPQHF. This chain connects TRBV9 to TRBJ1-5, with D perhaps matching TRBD1 (6 bases). The CDR3 covers 12 residues. V was trimmed by 4 bases and J by 6 bases, leaving 8 bases between them. Per the germline V gene, CDR1 is SGDLS and CDR2 is YYNGEE.

This rearrangement joins TRBV7-9 to TRBJ1-1, with D hard to call. This CDR3 is 11 amino acids long. Germline loops: CDR1 SEHNR, CDR2 FQNEAQ (reference sequence). V shed 3 bases and J shed 4 bases, with 3 bases lying between them. The CDR3 spells CASSLSTEAFF. In DNA form, the CDR3 reads TGTGCCAGCAGCTTGAGCACTGAAGCTTTCTTT.

V and J are TRBV5-1 and TRBJ2-3; D is uncertain. Germline V gene data show CDR1 as SGHRS and CDR2 as YFSETQ. CDR3 length: 13 amino acids. Trimming took 5 bases from V and 2 from J, leaving 9 bases between them. The CDR3 loop reads CASSSQATDTQYF. DNA for the CDR3: TGCGCCAGCAGTTCCCAGGCCACAGATACGCAGTATTTT.

This clone came up a few times. The chain recombines TRBV7-9 with TRBJ1-5; no firm D call. CDR3 length: 13 amino acids. The germline V gene has CDR1 SEHNR and CDR2 FQNEAQ (reference sequence). V was clipped by 3 bases and J by 7 bases, with 10 bases between them. The CDR3 coding sequence is TGTGCCAGCAGCTTGGCGGGAGAACAGCCCCAGCATTTT. It translates to CASSLAGEQPQHF.

J is TRBJ1-1 and V is TRBV19; D gene uncertain. CDR3 size: 17 residues. V lost 7 bases, J lost 0 bases, and 21 bases lay in between. Germline V gene data show CDR1 as LNHDA and CDR2 as SQIVND (reference sequence). This CDR3 is CASTRVTWGALNTEAFF. In DNA, the CDR3 is TGTGCCAGTACCCGGGTGACGTGGGGAGCTTTGAACACTGAAGCTTTCTTT.

The genes are TRBV19 and TRBJ1-1, with TRBD1 identical over 9 bases. The CDR3 loop spans 14 amino acids. The V segment lost 6 bases and the J segment 8 bases; nucleotides outside the gene matches: 10. Germline V lookup: CDR1 LNHDA, CDR2 SQIVND (reference sequence). CDR3: CASSVQTGGSEAFF. The CDR3 DNA follows: TGTGCCAGTAGCGTACAAACAGGGGGCTCGGAAGCTTTCTTT.

This sequence joins TRBV19 and TRBJ2-2, with D possibly TRBD2 on 6 matching bases. This CDR3 spans 14 amino acids. The V end was cut by 4 bases, the J end by 3 bases, with 9 bases between. Germline CDR1 reads LNHDA; CDR2 reads SQIVND (reference sequence). The CDR3 sequence: CASSTTSYTGELFF. As DNA, the CDR3 is TGTGCCAGTAGTACGACTAGTTACACCGGGGAGCTGTTTTTT. Variable domain in full (rest from reference TRBV19 and TRBJ2-2): DGGITQSPKYLFRKEGQNVTLSCEQNLNHDAMYWYRQDPGQGLRLIYYSQIVNDFQKGDIAEGYSVSREKKESFPLTVTSAQKNPTAFYLCASSTTSYTGELFFGEGSRLTVL.

V usage is TRBV15 and J usage is TRBJ2-1; unclear D gene. The CDR3 has 13 amino acids. Germline V gene lookup returns CDR1 LNHNV and CDR2 YYDKDF (reference sequence). Trimming shortened V by 0 bases and J by 10 bases, and 10 bases separated the two germline ends. The CDR3 spells CATSRDTPREQFF. The CDR3 DNA reads TGTGCCACCAGCAGAGATACCCCCCGGGAGCAGTTCTTC.

The V call is TRBV18, the J call TRBJ1-2; 7 bases are shared with TRBD1. The CDR3 has 14 amino acids. Germline V gene data show CDR1 as KGHSH and CDR2 as LQKENI. V trimming: 3 bases; J trimming: 4 bases; junction bases outside the gene matches: 5. The CDR3 DNA is TGTGCCAGCTCACCCGGACAGGATGGCTATGGCTACACCTTC. Translation: CASSPGQDGYGYTF.

The rearrangement links TRBV5-6 to TRBJ2-7; 11 bases align to TRBD2. Germline V gene sequence: CDR1 SGHDT, CDR2 YYEEEE. The length of the CDR3 is 14 residues. J lost 5 bases, V lost 5 bases, and 6 bases had no gene match. The CDR3 protein is CASRFSGGVHEQYF. The CDR3 nucleotides read TGTGCCAGCAGATTTAGCGGGGGGGTCCACGAGCAGTACTTC.

V gene TRBV5-8 combines with J gene TRBJ2-3, with a weak D call TRBD2 (7 bases). Germline V lookup: CDR1 SGHTS, CDR2 YDEGEE. V dropped 0 bases and J dropped 2 bases, with 16 bases sitting between them. This CDR3 contains 17 residues. The DNA for the CDR3 is TGTGCCAGCAGCTTGGCCCAAGGGGGGGCTTTCACAGATACGCAGTATTTT. It translates to CASSLAQGGAFTDTQYF.

The genes are TRBV6-4 and TRBJ1-5; a possible D gene is TRBD1 (6 bases). Trimming removed 6 bases from V and 6 bases from J, with 18 bases in between. CDR3 length: 15 residues. Germline V gives CDR1 MRHNA, CDR2 SNTAGT. The CDR3 spells CASSEALTGIQPQHF. As DNA, the CDR3 is TGTGCCAGCAGCGAGGCCTTAACAGGGATTCAGCCCCAGCATTTT.

This chain links TRBV18 with TRBJ1-1, with 9 bases identical to TRBD1. V lost 3 bases and J lost 4; bases outside the gene matches: 3. The CDR3 is 14 amino acids. Per the germline V gene, CDR1 is KGHSH and CDR2 is LQKENI. The CDR3 DNA reads TGTGCCAGCTCACCCGGACAGGGGAGCACTGAAGCTTTCTTT. Translated, it gives CASSPGQGSTEAFF.

This chain connects TRBV6-1 to TRBJ2-3; 13 bases are a match to TRBD2. V lost 4 bases to trimming and J lost 7 bases; unmatched junction nucleotides: 8. Looked up from germline, CDR1 is MNHNS and CDR2 is SASEGT. The CDR3 contains 16 residues. The CDR3 nucleotides are TGTGCCAGCAGTGGTACTAGCGGGGGGGCGGGGAATACGCAGTATTTT. Translating gives CASSGTSGGAGNTQYF.

This chain uses TRBV5-1 with TRBJ1-1; D gene unclear. Germline loops: CDR1 SGHRS, CDR2 YFSETQ. Trimming cost V 0 bases and J 1 base, with 7 bases left between them. The CDR3 length is 14 residues. The CDR3 DNA reads TGCGCCAGCAGCTTGGATAGCAGGAACACTGAAGCTTTCTTT. Translation gives CASSLDSRNTEAFF.

This clone has more than one count but fewer than ten. This sequence joins TRBV7-9 and TRBJ1-6; tentatively, D is TRBD1 (5 bases). This CDR3 contains 15 residues. Trimming removed 3 bases from V and 8 bases from J, with 14 bases in between. The germline gives CDR1 SEHNR, CDR2 FQNEAQ (reference sequence). CDR3 protein: CASSFGGLMDSPLHF. The CDR3, as DNA: TGTGCCAGCAGCTTCGGGGGTTTGATGGATTCACCCCTCCACTTT.

CDR3 bases: TGTGCCAGCAGCGACCAGACAGGGGCCCGGACTGAAGCTTTCTTT. It is translated as CASSDQTGARTEAFF. This rearrangement joins TRBV5-6 to TRBJ1-1, with TRBD1 matching over 8 bases. Trimming at V came to 4 bases and at J to 5 bases, leaving 10 bases not matched to a gene. Per the germline V gene, CDR1 is SGHDT and CDR2 is YYEEEE. CDR3 length equals 15 residues.